Below, 2 T cell receptor beta chains from the same sample are listed, as sequenced in a study of T cell changes during pregnancy in multiple sclerosis. Using immunoSEQ multiplex PCR, the repertoire was profiled, and TCRdb retains in-frame clones only, with some absent. Among 55,000 to 95,000 clones, 90% to 95% were seen once, and the ten largest hold approximately 2.1%. Here the sequenced sample was peripheral blood, taken in the second trimester of pregnancy. All receptors come from a female donor in good health, enrolled as a control in a pregnancy study.

This clone was observed a single time. The V and J genes are TRBV15 and TRBJ1-1, with 8 nucleotides matching TRBD1. CDR3 length: 14 amino acids. CDR1 is LNHNV, CDR2 YYDKDF, per germline (reference sequence). Trimming removed 6 bases from V and 10 bases from J; junction bases left unmatched: 13. DNA of the CDR3: TGTGCCACCAGACCGGGACAGGCCCTCGAGGGAGCTTTCTTT. Translated: CATRPGQALEGAFF.

The chain recombines TRBV7-2 with TRBJ1-5, with D maybe TRBD1 (5 bases). Trimming pared 5 bases from V and 3 bases from J, leaving 11 bases between. The CDR3 loop spans 14 amino acids. Germline loops: CDR1 SGHTA, CDR2 FQGNSA. For the CDR3, the DNA is TGTGCCAGCAGCCATACAGGTCCCAATCAGCCCCAGCATTTT. Protein: CASSHTGPNQPQHF.